The clone carrying this TCR beta chain was picked up a small number of times. The junction does not match germline at one end; this may be a read error. Each CDR3 protein gets one entry after TCRdb re-called the PCR reads with MiXCR. The profile shows roughly 21,000 distinct CDR3 sequences, around two fifths of them singletons. The CDR3 is 14 residues long. In germline, CDR1 is SGHVS, CDR2 FNYEAQ. The data derive from a study of tumor-infiltrating lymphocytes in oesophageal squamous cell carcinoma. This clonotype was obtained from a male donor with esophageal squamous cell carcinoma. This sequence joins TRBV7-6 and TRBJ2-3; 11 bases fit TRBD2. Material for sequencing was esophageal tumor tissue. CDR3 region: CASSSGLAADTQYF. CDR3 DNA sequence: TGTGCTAGCAGCTCGGGACTAGCGGCAGATACGCAGTATTTT. Variable domain in full (rest from reference TRBV7-6 and TRBJ2-3): GAGVSQSPRYKVTKRGQDVALRCDPISGHVSLYWYRQALGQGPEFLTYFNYEAQQDKSGLPNDRFSAERPEGSISTLTIQRTEQRDSAMYRCASSSGLAADTQYFGPGTRLTVL.